This T cell receptor beta chain was captured in a study of shared clonotypes between healthy human individuals. Measured with immunoSEQ multiplex PCR; TCRdb has only the in-frame clones, and not every one. Found here are approximately 1,500,000 clones, around 97% of them singletons; the top ten hold 1% to 1.5%. Overall study results and limits: Large depth notwithstanding, sorted-subset sequencing proved incomplete by rarefaction.

A remark on this clone: Antigen unknown.

CDR1 and CDR2 from the germline V gene are SGHRS and YFSETQ. This CDR3 has 19 residues. Trimming removed 3 bases from V and 2 bases from J, with 24 bases in between. Sequenced input: naive CD4+ T cells sorted from blood. Subset here: CD45RA+ positively selected. The sequence came from a man aged 25-45 years in good health. This chain uses TRBV5-1 with TRBJ2-1; perhaps D is TRBD1 or TRBD2 (6 bases each). The DNA for the CDR3 is TGCGCCAGCAGCTCGGGGAGCGGAGCCAGGAGGGGGACCTACAATGAGCAGTTCTTC. Translating gives CASSSGSGARRGTYNEQFF.